This T cell receptor beta chain was retrieved from a study of post-analysis software for immune sequencing data. Overall study: There were relapsing-remitting, secondary progressive and progressive-relapsing multiple sclerosis among the disease courses included.

This clonotype was seen a handful of times. As yet, its antigen is unknown. Findings and caveats of the study: Five or six TRBV segments appeared more often in patients than in controls, and TRBV5-6, TRBV5-1 and TRBV20-1 were among these. Samples prepared in the same batch strongly co-clustered by F measure.

cDNA libraries for TCR beta contained unique molecular identifiers. Out of roughly 0.85 to 10 million T cells, about 510,000 cDNA molecules were generated. A single record per CDR3 protein comes from TCRdb applying MiXCR to the PCR reads. The table records hundreds of thousands of distinct CDR3 sequences, over 45% of them present only once. Per germline, CDR1 SGHNT and CDR2 YENEEA. The CDR3 has 15 amino acids. V lost 6 bases and J 0 bases, leaving 12 bases between the germline ends. The sequence derives from a girl aged 2 to 9 with multiple sclerosis. The sample consisted of blood. This rearrangement joins TRBV11-3 to TRBJ2-1; a weak D match, TRBD2 (7 bases). This CDR3 reads CASSHRGGSYNEQFF. The CDR3 DNA is TGTGCCAGCAGTCATAGGGGGGGCTCCTACAATGAGCAGTTCTTC.